The 3 T cell receptor beta chains below all came from one sample that was sequenced in a study of blood T cell repertoires in COVID-19. Produced via immunoSEQ multiplex PCR; TCRdb's table is partial and in-frame only. The data hold about 350,000 clones, with roughly 84% observed a single time. Source material: PBMCs or T cells enriched from blood (not recorded which). These receptors were obtained from a young woman who had recovered from COVID-19.

V and J are TRBV6-5 and TRBJ2-5; a possible D gene is TRBD2 (5 bases). CDR1 is MNHEY and CDR2 is SVGAGI in the germline V gene. This CDR3 comprises 15 residues. V gave up 4 bases and J gave up 1 base, with 13 bases separating them. Written as DNA, the CDR3 is TGTGCCAGCAGTTGGGATCGAGGGTTCCAAGAGACCCAGTACTTC. Encoded protein: CASSWDRGFQETQYF.

The rearrangement links TRBV7-9 to TRBJ1-5; 9 positions match TRBD1. The J segment lost 3 bases and the V segment lost 3 bases, leaving 6 bases of the junction unmatched. This CDR3 spans 16 amino acids. Looked up from germline, CDR1 is SEHNR and CDR2 is FQNEAQ (reference sequence). CDR3 in amino acids: CASSFGQGLFNQPQHF. DNA of the CDR3: TGTGCCAGCAGCTTCGGACAGGGGCTTTTCAATCAGCCCCAGCATTTT.

The chain is built from TRBV18 and TRBJ1-4; 8 nucleotides align to TRBD1. Germline CDR1 is KGHSH and CDR2 is LQKENI. The CDR3 has 17 residues. The junction had 9 bases not matched to a gene; V was cut back by 3 bases and J by 3 bases. The CDR3, as DNA: TGTGCCAGCTCACCTCTACAGGGGGGTGCTGCTAATGAAAAACTGTTTTTT. It encodes CASSPLQGGAANEKLFF.